This T cell receptor (beta chain) emerged from a study of T-cell reconstitution after alpha-beta-depleted transplantation in children. This clonotype was picked up many times. Molecular barcoding with unique molecular identifiers was used for the TCRbeta library. TCRdb re-called the PCR reads through MiXCR, storing one row per CDR3 protein. This table holds over 150,000 distinct CDR3 sequences, around 7% found once. CDR3 size: 15 residues. V was pared by 3 bases and J by 7 bases, with 1 base of the junction left unmatched. The germline CDR1 and CDR2 sequences are LGHNT and FRNRAP. This TCR derives from a boy aged 2 to 10 with acute lymphoblastic leukemia, due to receive a stem cell transplant. The specimen comprised PBMCs, sampled before TCRalphabeta/CD19-depleted stem cell transplant. The J gene is TRBJ2-1, the V gene TRBV12-5; the match to TRBD2 covers 15 bases. As DNA, the CDR3 is TGTGCTAGTGGTTTTGGGACTAGCGGGAGGAATGAGCAGTTCTTC. Translated: CASGFGTSGRNEQFF.